This T cell receptor beta chain was sequenced during a study of T cells in Graves' hyperthyroidism and ophthalmopathy. This clonotype has ten or more counts. TCR beta CDR3 sequences were amplified from RNA transcripts. Primed by the HTBI set, a first-round RT-PCR was run on the TCR CDR3. One entry per CDR3 protein, called by TCRdb with MiXCR from the multiplex PCR reads. The top ten clones hold under 8% of a sample with 500,000 to 800,000 distinct CDR3 sequences, 40% to 55% of them seen once. The V gene's germline CDR1 is SQVTM and CDR2 ANQGSEA. The trim removed 7 bases at V and 7 bases at J, leaving 14 bases unmatched. The CDR3 spans 14 residues.

The source is an adult man with Graves' disease, either hyperthyroidism or ophthalmopathy (not recorded which). This chain connects TRBV29-1 to TRBJ1-2; 8 bases are a match to TRBD1. Sequenced sample: peripheral blood or thyroid tissue (not recorded which). The CDR3 bases are TGCAGCGCCTATGGACCAGGGGGCGCAGGTGGCTACACCTTC. Amino acids: CSAYGPGGAGGYTF. The full variable domain, in which reference TRBV29-1 and TRBJ1-2 provide the parts outside the CDR3, is SAVISQKPSRDICQRGTSLTIQCQVDSQVTMMFWYRQQPGQSLTLIATANQGSEATYESGFVIDKFPISRPNLTFSTLTVSNMSPEDSSIYLCSAYGPGGAGGYTFGSGTRLTVV.